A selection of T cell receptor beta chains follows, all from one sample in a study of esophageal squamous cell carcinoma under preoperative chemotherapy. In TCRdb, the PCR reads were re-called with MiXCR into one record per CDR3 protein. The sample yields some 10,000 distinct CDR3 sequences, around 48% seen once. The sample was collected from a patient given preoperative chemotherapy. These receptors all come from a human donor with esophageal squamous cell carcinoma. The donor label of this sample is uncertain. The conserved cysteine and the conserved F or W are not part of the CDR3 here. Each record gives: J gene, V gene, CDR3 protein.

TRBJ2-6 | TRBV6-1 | ASSEGTSSEREY
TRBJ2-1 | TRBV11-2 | ASSLELGSSYNEQF
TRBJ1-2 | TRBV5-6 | ASSFSEARYGYT
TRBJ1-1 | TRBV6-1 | ASPGNTEAF
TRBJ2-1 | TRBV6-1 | ASLGGGFSYNEQF
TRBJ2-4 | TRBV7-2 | ASSLADPTSGSA
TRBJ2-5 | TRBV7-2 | ASSLDPRGGETQY
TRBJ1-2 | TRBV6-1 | ASSLGQAYYGYT
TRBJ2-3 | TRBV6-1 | ASTVFGGQGQETQY
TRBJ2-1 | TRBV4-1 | ASSQSGTPYNEQF
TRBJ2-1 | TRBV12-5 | ASGWGGDSRYNEQF
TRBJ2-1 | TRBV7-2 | ARGCAKNNELF
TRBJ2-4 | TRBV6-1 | ASCPNGGDIQY
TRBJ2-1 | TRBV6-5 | ASSYPGAGESYNEQF
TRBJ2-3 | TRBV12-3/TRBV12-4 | ASSLTGPTDTQY
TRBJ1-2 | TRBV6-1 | ASSEGGWAVYGYT
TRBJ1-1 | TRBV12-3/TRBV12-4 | ASRSRQGNTEAF
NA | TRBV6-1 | ASSRMGLTGAVSTGEQY
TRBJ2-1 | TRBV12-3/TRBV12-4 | ASSPYRELF
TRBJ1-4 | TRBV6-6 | ASSYSLTNEKLF
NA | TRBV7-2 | ASSPAPQGRGYNEQY
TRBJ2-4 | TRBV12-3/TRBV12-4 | ASSLGVVREYIQY
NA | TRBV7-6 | ASSRSNGEIQF
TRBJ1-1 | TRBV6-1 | ASSVGEPTEAF
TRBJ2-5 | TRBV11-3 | ASSLVIAGEETQY
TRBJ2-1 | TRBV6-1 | ASSEHGAGGSYNEQF
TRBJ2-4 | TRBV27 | ASSLGPCGKDTQY
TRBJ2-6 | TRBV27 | ASSLWTAGANVLT
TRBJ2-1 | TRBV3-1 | ASSQDSGGLNEQF
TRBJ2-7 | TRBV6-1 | ASGVSREGVYEQY
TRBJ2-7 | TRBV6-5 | ASSYLREWGYEQY
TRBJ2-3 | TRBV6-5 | ASSSLHGVLCLRDTNTQY
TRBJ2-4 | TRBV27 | ASSPVWGRWVRNMQY
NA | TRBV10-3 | AIRDVCTDTQY
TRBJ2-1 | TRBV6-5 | ASSYQRNNEQF
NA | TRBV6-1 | ARINRGRETQY
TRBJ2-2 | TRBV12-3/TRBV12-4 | ASSFRGSDYTGELF
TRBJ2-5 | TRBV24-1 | ATSDPRGGAQETQY
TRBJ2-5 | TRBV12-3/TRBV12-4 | ASSSGSTMLETQY
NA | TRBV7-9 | ASSSGQVTYEQY
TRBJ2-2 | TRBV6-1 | ASNLGGDTGELF
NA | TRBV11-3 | ASSPTVRNEQY
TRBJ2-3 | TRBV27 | ASSLSLGDTQY
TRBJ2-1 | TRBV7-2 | ASSLVRQGGVNEQF
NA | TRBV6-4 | AIHPRAETQY
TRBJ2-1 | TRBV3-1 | ASSQLRGNEQF
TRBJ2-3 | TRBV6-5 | ASSYNPTGTGPSTDTQY